These 25 T cell receptor beta chains were sequenced from one sample in a study of beta chain features in type 1 diabetes (dated by TCRdb to 2016 to 2018). The library was generated by the immunoSEQ multiplex PCR assay. The entire amount of isolated RNA was reverse transcribed using the High Capacity cDNA Reverse Transcription Kit, so the sequenced TCRB transcripts were expressed ones. TCRdb carries this immuneACCESS record with in-frame sequences only. Its versions omit some clonotypes, under half of them owing to an unresolved V gene in the studies checked, with the rest unexplained. This sample lists a few hundred thousand clones; roughly 11% were detected once. In total, the top ten clones hold 0.015% of the sample. The specimen sequenced was naive CD4+ T cells from blood. The label giving this sample's cell subset or site can be read as: true naive CD4+ T cells. These receptors originate from a woman aged 25 to 45 in good health.

The chain employs TRBV4-3 and TRBJ2-7; 11 bases are shared with TRBD2. With 1 base clipped from V and 4 bases from J, the junction kept 12 bases outside the gene matches. Germline CDR1 and CDR2: LGHNA and YSLEER. This CDR3 contains 18 residues. CDR3 bases: TGCGCCAGCAGCCAAGTCGGGGGTAGCGGGAGGGGATTTTACGAGCAGTACTTC. Protein product: CASSQVGGSGRGFYEQYF.

This clone was detected only a few times. The chain combines TRBV29-1 with TRBJ2-4; 11 bases are shared with TRBD2. Germline CDR1 reads SQVTM; CDR2 reads ANQGSEA. The CDR3 has 14 residues. J was trimmed by 10 bases and V by 3 bases; bases with no gene match: 8. The CDR3 loop is CSVEGTSGGGIQYF. The CDR3 DNA sequence: TGCAGCGTTGAGGGGACTAGCGGCGGGGGGATTCAGTACTTC. The full variable domain, in which reference TRBV29-1 and TRBJ2-4 provide the parts outside the CDR3, is SAVISQKPSRDICQRGTSLTIQCQVDSQVTMMFWYRQQPGQSLTLIATANQGSEATYESGFVIDKFPISRPNLTFSTLTVSNMSPEDSSIYLCSVEGTSGGGIQYFGAGTRLSVL.

The V gene is TRBV4-1, the J gene TRBJ2-1; maybe TRBD1 (6 bases). The CDR3 consists of 15 residues. Between the trimmed V and J ends, which lost 1 base and 8 bases, there was a span of 15 bases. Looked up from germline, CDR1 is MGHRA and CDR2 is YSYEKL. The CDR3 DNA reads TGCGCCAGCAGCCAAGCTCAGGGGCCGGGTCATGAGCAGTTCTTC. It is translated as CASSQAQGPGHEQFF.

The chain uses TRBV20-1 and TRBJ2-3, with a tentative D call TRBD1 (6 bases). V was trimmed by 4 bases and J by 4 bases, leaving 6 bases between them. This CDR3 is 11 amino acids long. Per the germline V gene, CDR1 is DFQATT and CDR2 is SNEGSKA (reference sequence). The CDR3 DNA follows: TGCAGTGCTAACAGGGCAGATACGCAGTATTTT. This translates into CSANRADTQYF.

The CDR3 region is CASSVVQGAYTEAFF. In DNA form, the CDR3 reads TGTGCCAGCAGCGTAGTCCAGGGGGCATACACTGAAGCTTTCTTT. The chain employs TRBV9 and TRBJ1-1, with 8 bases aligning to TRBD1. Germline V gene lookup returns CDR1 SGDLS and CDR2 YYNGEE. This CDR3 region has 15 residues. V dropped 0 bases and J dropped 3; count of bases not matched to a gene: 4.

The chain's CDR3 is CASSYSTLPYEQYF. The CDR3 DNA is TGTGCCAGCAGTTACTCGACATTGCCCTACGAGCAGTACTTC. The rearrangement joins TRBV6-5 to TRBJ2-7; D is undetermined. Between the trimmed V and J ends, which lost 0 bases and 2 bases, there was a span of 8 bases. The germline V gene encodes CDR1 MNHEY and CDR2 SVGAGI. This CDR3 is 14 amino acids long.

The rearrangement links TRBV4-1 to TRBJ2-1; 9 bases are shared with TRBD2. Germline V CDR1 and CDR2: MGHRA, YSYEKL. V gave up 0 bases and J gave up 4 bases; unmatched junction bases: 7. The length of the CDR3 is 17 residues. In DNA, the CDR3 is TGCGCCAGCAGCCAAGATGGGCTAGCGGGACTGTACAATGAGCAGTTCTTC. Translation gives CASSQDGLAGLYNEQFF.

This clone was seen a few times. This rearrangement joins TRBV15 to TRBJ2-5, with D perhaps matching TRBD2 (5 bases). The germline V gene has CDR1 LNHNV and CDR2 YYDKDF (reference sequence). Between the trimmed V and J ends, which lost 5 bases and 1 base, there was a span of 14 bases. The CDR3 is 15 residues long. The CDR3 nucleotides read TGTGCCACCAGCTTCGAACGAGGGATCCAAGAGACCCAGTACTTC. Its translation: CATSFERGIQETQYF. Together with reference TRBV15 and TRBJ2-5, the CDR3 gives the full variable domain: DAMVIQNPRYQVTQFGKPVTLSCSQTLNHNVMYWYQQKSSQAPKLLFHYYDKDFNNEADTPDNFQSRRPNTSFCFLDIRSPGLGDTAMYLCATSFERGIQETQYFGPGTRLLVL.

The V call is TRBV10-3, the J call TRBJ1-4; D may be TRBD1 (5 bases). This CDR3 is 16 amino acids long. Between the trimmed V and J ends, which lost 1 base and 7 bases, there was a span of 16 bases. The germline gives CDR1 ENHRY, CDR2 SYGVKD. CDR3 nucleotides: TGTGCCATCAGTGAGTTTTGGACCCAGGGTTCTGAAAAACTGTTTTTT. Translation: CAISEFWTQGSEKLFF.

For this clone: The sample has other DNA sequences that encode this CDR3 too. This rearrangement joins TRBV6-5 to TRBJ2-6, with D possibly matching TRBD1 (6 bases). From germline, CDR1 is MNHEY and CDR2 SVGAGI. This CDR3 comprises 15 residues. Trimming took off 6 bases at V and 4 bases at J, with 13 bases between the two ends. The CDR3 DNA reads TGTGCCAGCAGCCCCAGGGGAGCCGGGGCCAACGTCCTGACTTTC. Translation: CASSPRGAGANVLTF.

The CDR3 DNA reads as TGCGCCAGCAGCTGGTCCGCGGGTTTCGGAGACACTGAAGCTTTCTTT. Translation gives CASSWSAGFGDTEAFF. V usage is TRBV5-1 and J usage is TRBJ1-1; D gene uncertain. V shed 3 bases and J shed 3 bases, with 18 bases lying between them. Looked up from germline, CDR1 is SGHRS and CDR2 is YFSETQ. This CDR3 region has 16 residues.

This chain joins TRBV9 and TRBJ2-1; the match to TRBD2 covers 13 bases. The CDR3 has 19 amino acids. The trim removed 4 bases at V and 2 bases at J, leaving 12 bases unmatched. Germline V gene lookup returns CDR1 SGDLS and CDR2 YYNGEE. CDR3 region: CASSLLGLAGAIPYNEQFF. CDR3 nucleotides: TGTGCCAGCAGCCTGCTAGGACTAGCGGGAGCAATCCCCTACAATGAGCAGTTCTTC.

This clone was seen more than once but under ten times. The V and J genes are TRBV9 and TRBJ1-4, with 9 bases fitting TRBD1. This CDR3 is 16 amino acids long. The germline V gene encodes CDR1 SGDLS and CDR2 YYNGEE. Trimming took 0 bases from V and 7 from J; bases not matched to a gene: 7. CDR3 nucleotide sequence: TGTGCCAGCAGCGTAGCGGGACAGGGAGGGCGTGAAAAACTGTTTTTT. It translates to CASSVAGQGGREKLFF. Together with reference TRBV9 and TRBJ1-4, the CDR3 gives the full variable domain: DSGVTQTPKHLITATGQRVTLRCSPRSGDLSVYWYQQSLDQGLQFLIQYYNGEERAKGNILERFSAQQFPDLHSELNLSSLELGDSALYFCASSVAGQGGREKLFFGSGTQLSVL.

The chain joins TRBV7-2 to TRBJ1-2; D may be TRBD1 (5 bases). The CDR3 runs 14 residues. The germline V gene has CDR1 SGHTA and CDR2 FQGNSA. V lost 5 bases and J 8 bases, leaving 18 bases between the germline ends. The CDR3 region has the DNA TGTGCCAGCAGCCCGAGGGACTATCTCAGAGGCTACACCTTC. Amino acid sequence: CASSPRDYLRGYTF.

The rearrangement joins TRBV5-4 to TRBJ2-1, with TRBD2 matching over 8 bases. V trimming: 3 bases; J trimming: 1 base; junction bases outside the gene matches: 9. Germline values: CDR1 SGHNT, CDR2 YYREEE (reference sequence). The CDR3 has 17 amino acids. The CDR3 is CASSWREREFSYNEQFF. The CDR3 region has the DNA TGTGCCAGCAGCTGGCGTGAGCGGGAGTTTTCCTACAATGAGCAGTTCTTC.

This clone turned up a few times. This chain connects TRBV30 to TRBJ2-1; 9 positions match TRBD2. Losses at the gene ends were 5 bases for V and 3 bases for J; bases not matched to a gene: 5. Germline V CDR1 and CDR2: GTSNPN, SVGIG (reference sequence). This CDR3 has 14 residues. The CDR3 loop reads CAWVSGSVYNEQFF. CDR3 coding DNA: TGTGCCTGGGTTAGCGGGAGTGTCTACAATGAGCAGTTCTTC.

This clone was observed a handful of times. The V call is TRBV27, the J call TRBJ1-5, with 7 nucleotides matching TRBD1. The CDR3 contains 15 residues. The germline CDR1 and CDR2 sequences are MNHEY and SMNVEV (reference sequence). With 0 bases clipped from V and 6 bases from J, the junction kept 5 bases outside the gene matches. CDR3 sequence (DNA): TGTGCCAGCAGTTTATCGCAGGGGGTAGGTCAGCCCCAGCATTTT. Encoded protein: CASSLSQGVGQPQHF.

This chain links TRBV11-3 with TRBJ2-7; D perhaps matches TRBD1 (6 bases). The CDR3 runs 14 residues. Germline values: CDR1 SGHNT, CDR2 YENEEA. V was shortened by 5 bases and J by 2 bases, with 13 bases between the two germline ends. The CDR3 is CASSGSDSPYEQYF. For the CDR3, the DNA is TGTGCCAGCAGCGGGTCGGACAGCCCCTACGAGCAGTACTTC.

This sequence joins TRBV5-1 and TRBJ2-1, with D unclear. Trimming stripped 9 bases from V and 0 bases from J, with 13 bases between. This CDR3 contains 14 residues. Germline lookup yields CDR1 SGHRS and CDR2 YFSETQ. CDR3 coding DNA: TGCGCCACCTCAGGCGCGTCCTCCTACAATGAGCAGTTCTTC. Translation: CATSGASSYNEQFF.

This sequence joins TRBV18 and TRBJ2-2, with D unresolved. Per the germline V gene, CDR1 is KGHSH and CDR2 is LQKENI. This CDR3 region has 15 residues. V lost 5 bases to trimming and J lost 0 bases, with 10 bases between them. The CDR3 DNA follows: TGTGCCAGCTCATCAGGAAACGCGAACACCGGGGAGCTGTTTTTT. This gives the protein CASSSGNANTGELFF.

This sequence joins TRBV7-2 and TRBJ2-3, with 10 bases matching TRBD1. CDR1 and CDR2 from the germline V gene are SGHTA and FQGNSA. The J segment lost 2 bases and the V segment lost 6 bases, leaving 14 bases of the junction unmatched. The CDR3 contains 18 residues. The CDR3 region is CASSINGGTGVFTDTQYF. As DNA, the CDR3 is TGTGCCAGCAGTATTAATGGGGGGACAGGGGTCTTCACAGATACGCAGTATTTT.

This clone was counted only a few times. V usage is TRBV5-1 and J usage is TRBJ2-7, with 10 nucleotides matching TRBD2. Trimming removed 2 bases from V and 6 bases from J; junction bases left unmatched: 5. The CDR3 loop spans 14 amino acids. The germline V gene encodes CDR1 SGHRS and CDR2 YFSETQ. In DNA, the CDR3 is TGCGCCAGCAGCTTACCTAGCGGGGGCGGCGAGCAGTACTTC. This sequence encodes CASSLPSGGGEQYF. The full variable domain, completed using reference TRBV5-1 and TRBJ2-7, is KAGVTQTPRYLIKTRGQQVTLSCSPISGHRSVSWYQQTPGQGLQFLFEYFSETQRNKGNFPGRFSGRQFSNSRSEMNVSTLELGDSALYLCASSLPSGGGEQYFGPGTRLTVT.

This clone was counted between two and nine times. V usage is TRBV2 and J usage is TRBJ2-7, with TRBD2 matching over 8 bases. Germline lookup yields CDR1 SNHLY and CDR2 FYNNEI. The CDR3 runs to 12 residues. The ends lost 4 bases at V and 10 bases at J; junction bases unmatched: 6. CDR3 coding DNA: TGTGCCAGCAGTGTCGAGGCGGGAGGTCAGTACTTC. This gives the protein CASSVEAGGQYF.

The gene calls are TRBV7-8 and TRBJ2-1; D unresolved. In germline, CDR1 is SGHVS, CDR2 FQNEAQ. This CDR3 is 15 amino acids long. Trimming removed 0 bases at V and 2 bases at J, with 8 bases between. CDR3 DNA sequence: TGTGCCAGCAGCTTAGCGGTCGCAGCCTACAATGAGCAGTTCTTC. Translating it yields CASSLAVAAYNEQFF.

In its sample, this clone was seen a few times. Here the CDR3 reads CASSFRDRPYNEQFF. The CDR3 DNA is TGTGCCAGCAGCTTCCGGGACAGACCCTACAATGAGCAGTTCTTC. The gene calls are TRBV7-3 and TRBJ2-1; 7 bases align to TRBD1. CDR3 length: 15 residues. In germline, CDR1 is SGHTA, CDR2 FQGTGA. V dropped 3 bases and J dropped 2; count of bases not matched to a gene: 4.